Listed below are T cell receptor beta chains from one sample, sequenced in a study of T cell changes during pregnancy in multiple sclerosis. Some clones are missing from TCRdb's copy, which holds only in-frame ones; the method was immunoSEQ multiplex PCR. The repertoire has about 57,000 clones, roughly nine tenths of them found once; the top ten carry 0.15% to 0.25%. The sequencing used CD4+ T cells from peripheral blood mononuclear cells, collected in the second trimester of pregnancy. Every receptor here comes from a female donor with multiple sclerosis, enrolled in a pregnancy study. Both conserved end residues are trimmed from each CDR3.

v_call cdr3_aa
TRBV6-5 ASRQGADGYT
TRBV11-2 ASSLGPNQPQH
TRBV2 ASRARGQIGPQH
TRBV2 ASSEETFTEAF
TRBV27 ASSPLTISGYTEAF
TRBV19 ASSLTGGTAGYT
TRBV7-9 ASSLALGNEQF
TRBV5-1 ASSKGQGTDEQY
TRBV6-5 ASRVTGSSYEQY
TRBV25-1 ASSPAGRGGQPQH
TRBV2 ASSEVTVSGEQY
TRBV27 ASSSFGGGELF
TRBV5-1 ASSQRRQGDSSYEQY
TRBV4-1 ASSQFDREWGYT
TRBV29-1 SPAGSEAF
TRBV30 ACTSRGLAGGWEQF
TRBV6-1 ASSEVTSSNTGELF
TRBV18 ASSPSMMTGAGEKLF
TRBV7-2 ASSGRLNQPQH
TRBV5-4 ASSLGQRNTEAF
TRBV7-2 ASSLAASGNTIY
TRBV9 ASSVAVGLGNTIY
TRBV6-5 ASSQSGGYGYT
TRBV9 ASSVGPGGDTGELF
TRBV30 AWKRQLETEAF
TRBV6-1 ASSGTSGGLDRTDTQY
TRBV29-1 SAQIDDRISGANVLT
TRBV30 AWSGPGQGDSPLH
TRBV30 AWSFTGATNEKLF
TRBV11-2 ASSSTPGYYGYT
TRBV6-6 ASSYGGFADGYT
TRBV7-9 ASSLAGTGVPF
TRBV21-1 ASSDPGQGAGELF
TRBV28 ASSQSWGLGKSGANVLT
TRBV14 ASSQPPGTANTEAF
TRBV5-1 ASSRLGGTSTGTQY
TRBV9 ASSPQGLREQY
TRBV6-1 ASSGYRGYEQY
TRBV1 TSSQGLAGVYYNEQF
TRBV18 ASFDYEKLF
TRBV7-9 ASSFDTGNIQY
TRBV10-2 ASREDRGLRSYEQY
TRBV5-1 ASSLGPSGETDTQY
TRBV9 ASSVGTTVPTLNTGELF
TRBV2 ASTSVYEQY
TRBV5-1 ASSLGDSYSGANVLT
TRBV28 ASSLVGGNYGYT
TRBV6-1 ASSPRGSSNQPQH
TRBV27 ASSPQGVGVETQY
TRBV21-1 ASPGTVMREAF
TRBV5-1 ASSPGGSYNEQF
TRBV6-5 ASSYSRGYGEKLF
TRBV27 ASSREQGAFYEQY
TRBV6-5 ASNDRGSPLH